The 6 T cell receptor beta chains presented below share a single source sample, sequenced in a study of blood T cell repertoires in COVID-19 (dated by TCRdb to the early 2020s). The library was built by means of the immunoSEQ multiplex PCR assay. Here the immuneACCESS table is served through TCRdb, limited to in-frame sequences with V and J called. Missing clones are a known gap in these copies; in checked studies unresolved V genes cover under half, and the rest lacks a known reason. The sample table shows around 180,000 clones, and about 90% are seen once. The ten biggest clones cover 20% of the sample. Material: peripheral blood. These receptor sequences come from a man in his sixties or seventies with active or convalescent COVID-19.

This chain connects TRBV27 to TRBJ2-7; TRBD1 is a possible D gene (6 bases). Germline V gene lookup returns CDR1 MNHEY and CDR2 SMNVEV (reference sequence). The CDR3 totals 14 residues. The V gene lost 6 bases and the J gene lost 6 bases, with 18 bases spanning the gap. DNA of the CDR3: TGTGCCAGCAGCCTGGACAGACATATCAGCGAGCAGTACTTC. Translated: CASSLDRHISEQYF.

The CDR3 here is CASSPTGLISGNTIYF. CDR3 sequence (DNA): TGTGCCAGCAGTCCTACAGGTTTAATCTCTGGAAACACCATATATTTT. V and J are TRBV7-9 and TRBJ1-3; weak D call: TRBD1 (5 bases). The CDR3 loop spans 16 amino acids. The V gene's germline CDR1 is SEHNR and CDR2 FQNEAQ (reference sequence). Trimming took off 6 bases at V and 0 bases at J, with 15 bases between the two ends.

The chain couples TRBV12-5 to TRBJ1-1, with D maybe TRBD1 (6 bases). V lost 11 bases, J lost 5 bases, and 18 bases lay in between. Germline V gene data show CDR1 as LGHNT and CDR2 as FRNRAP. The CDR3 spans 13 residues. CDR3 loop: CACTGQPETEAFF. The CDR3 DNA sequence: TGTGCTTGTACAGGGCAGCCCGAAACTGAAGCTTTCTTT.

This chain uses TRBV5-1 with TRBJ1-1, with a tentative D call TRBD1 (5 bases). CDR1 is SGHRS and CDR2 is YFSETQ in the germline V gene. V gave up 4 bases and J gave up 5 bases, with 12 bases separating them. The CDR3 extends over 13 amino acids. Written as DNA, the CDR3 is TGCGCCAGCAGCCCGGAGGGGAGGACTGAAGCTTTCTTT. Amino acid sequence: CASSPEGRTEAFF.

The chain combines TRBV5-1 with TRBJ2-6; D gene ambiguous. Trimming took 0 bases from V and 0 from J, leaving 4 bases between them. The germline CDR1 and CDR2 sequences are SGHRS and YFSETQ. This CDR3 spans 15 amino acids. CDR3 DNA sequence: TGCGCCAGCAGCTTGGACGGCTCTGGGGCCAACGTCCTGACTTTC. Translation: CASSLDGSGANVLTF.

CDR3 in amino acids: CASSTGGRESYTF. In DNA, the CDR3 is TGTGCCAGCAGCACCGGGGGGAGAGAGAGCTACACCTTC. The J gene is TRBJ1-2, the V gene TRBV7-8, with D possibly matching TRBD1 (5 bases). CDR1 and CDR2 (germline): SGHVS, FQNEAQ. The CDR3 consists of 13 residues. V lost 5 bases, J lost 9 bases, and 16 bases lay in between.